A selection of T cell receptor beta chains follows, all from one sample in a study of blood T cell repertoires in COVID-19. Method: immunoSEQ multiplex PCR; TCRdb's copy keeps in-frame clones and lacks some. This table has 150,000 to 200,000 clones, around two thirds appearing once. The sequencing sample was made of peripheral blood. The receptors originated from a woman of 80 years or more with acute or convalescent COVID-19. CDR3s include the opening cysteine and the closing phenylalanine or tryptophan. D genes are given only for firm matches. Rows give clone size only sometimes, using once, few, many, or a class for an expanded clone.

cdr3_aa cdr3_nt j_call v_call clone_size d_call
CASSPQTNEKLFF TGTGCCAGCAGCCCCCAAACTAATGAAAAACTGTTTTTT TRBJ1-4 TRBV12-3/TRBV12-4 . .
CASSIELAFYNEQFF TGTGCCAGTAGTATAGAGCTAGCGTTTTACAATGAGCAGTTCTTC TRBJ2-1 TRBV19 once .
CASSWGGVKFF TGCGCCAGCAGCTGGGGCGGTGTAAAGTTCTTC TRBJ2-1 TRBV5-1 . .
CASSPREGGGWLETQYF TGTGCCAGCAGCCCGCGCGAAGGAGGGGGCTGGTTAGAGACCCAGTACTTC TRBJ2-5 TRBV7-2 . .
CASSSREGAEAFF TGTGCCAGCAGCTCTCGGGAGGGTGCTGAAGCTTTCTTT TRBJ1-1 TRBV7-2 . .
CASSDQGTRSPLHF TGTGCCAGCAGTGACCAGGGAACTCGTTCACCCCTCCACTTT TRBJ1-6 TRBV2 . .
CASSPGPRDRDQPQHF TGTGCCAGCAGCCCCGGGCCCCGGGACAGAGATCAGCCCCAGCATTTT TRBJ1-5 TRBV14 few TRBD1
CARDRVSTSSYEQYF TGTGCCAGGGACCGAGTGTCAACTAGCTCCTACGAGCAGTACTTC TRBJ2-7 TRBV2 many .
CASSPTQRPSYSNQPQHF TGTGCCAGCAGTCCAACCCAAAGGCCTAGTTATAGCAATCAGCCCCAGCATTTT TRBJ1-5 TRBV27 . .
CASSDYREQYF TGTGCCAGCAGCGACTATCGCGAGCAGTACTTC TRBJ2-7 TRBV6-2/TRBV6-3 . .
CAWAQGADEKLFF TGTGCCTGGGCCCAGGGGGCCGATGAAAAACTGTTTTTT TRBJ1-4 TRBV30 . TRBD1
CSVARQGGVYTEAFF TGCAGCGTCGCTAGACAGGGTGGGGTGTATACTGAAGCTTTCTTT TRBJ1-1 TRBV29-1 . TRBD1
CASSFLGGTRVHTQYF TGTGCCAGCAGCTTTTTAGGCGGGACTAGAGTGCATACGCAGTATTTT TRBJ2-3 TRBV7-2 . TRBD2
CASSQAQGVDQPQHF TGTGCCAGCAGCCAGGCGCAGGGGGTCGATCAGCCCCAGCATTTT TRBJ1-5 TRBV6-5 . TRBD1
CASSPSDTFEKLFF TGTGCCAGCAGTCCTTCGGACACTTTTGAAAAACTGTTTTTT TRBJ1-4 TRBV28 . .
CASRASGRFEQYF TGTGCCAGCAGAGCTAGCGGGAGGTTCGAGCAGTACTTC TRBJ2-7 TRBV28 . TRBD2
CASSKKEAPEGGTQYF TGTGCCAGCAGCAAGAAGGAGGCACCCGAGGGAGGTACGCAGTATTTT TRBJ2-3 TRBV21-1 . .
CASSFRVEDEAFF TGTGCCAGCAGTTTCAGGGTCGAGGATGAAGCTTTCTTT TRBJ1-1 TRBV12-3/TRBV12-4 . .
CASSVGAGGQAYEQYF TGTGCCAGCAGCGTGGGCGCGGGAGGACAGGCCTACGAGCAGTACTTC TRBJ2-7 TRBV9 . .
CSARLWETQYF TGCAGTGCTAGACTATGGGAGACCCAGTACTTC TRBJ2-5 TRBV20-1 once .
CASSPRQDGGELFF TGTGCCAGCAGCCCCCGACAGGACGGCGGGGAGCTGTTTTTT TRBJ2-2 TRBV7-3 few .
CASSDQTSEAFF TGTGCCAGCAGCGACCAGACTTCCGAAGCTTTCTTT TRBJ1-1 TRBV11-2 few .
CAISEEAGFGETQYF TGTGCCATCAGTGAGGAAGCGGGGTTTGGTGAGACCCAGTACTTC TRBJ2-5 TRBV10-3 once TRBD2
CASSPGEGDGYTF TGTGCCAGCTCACCGGGGGAGGGAGACGGCTACACCTTC TRBJ1-2 TRBV18 . .
CASSSGLAGYNEQFF TGTGCCAGCAGCTCTGGACTAGCCGGTTACAATGAGCAGTTCTTC TRBJ2-1 TRBV11-2 . TRBD2
CASSFNQGTEAFF TGTGCCAGCAGTTTCAATCAGGGAACTGAAGCTTTCTTT TRBJ1-1 TRBV28 . .
CASSRQVNTEAFF TGTGCCAGCAGCCGGCAGGTGAACACTGAAGCTTTCTTT TRBJ1-1 TRBV11-2 . .
CASAGGKTNYGYTF TGTGCCAGCGCGGGGGGCAAAACTAACTATGGCTACACCTTC TRBJ1-2 TRBV19 . .
CASSLVSLAAVYNEQFF TGTGCCAGCAGCTTGGTCTCTCTAGCGGCGGTCTACAATGAGCAGTTCTTC TRBJ2-1 TRBV5-5 . TRBD2
CASSPRSAENEKLFF TGTGCCAGCTCACCAAGGAGTGCGGAGAATGAAAAACTGTTTTTT TRBJ1-4 TRBV18 . .
CASSYRGTQPQHF TGTGCCAGCAGTTACCGGGGTACGCAGCCCCAGCATTTT TRBJ1-5 TRBV6-5 few .
CASSLSSGPTYEQYF TGTGCCAGCAGCCTGAGTAGCGGGCCGACCTACGAGCAGTACTTC TRBJ2-7 TRBV7-6 . TRBD2
CASSLDAQGGGYTF TGTGCCAGCAGCTTAGACGCACAGGGTGGGGGCTACACCTTC TRBJ1-2 TRBV7-2 . .
CAIKKGDQPQHF TGTGCCATCAAGAAGGGGGACCAGCCCCAGCATTTT TRBJ1-5 TRBV10-3 . .
CASSPRGNQPQHF TGTGCCAGCAGCCCGAGGGGGAATCAGCCCCAGCATTTT TRBJ1-5 TRBV3-1/TRBV3-2 . .
CASSSYRDSNEQFF TGTGCCAGCAGCTCCTACCGAGACTCCAATGAGCAGTTCTTC TRBJ2-1 TRBV5-4 . .
CASRQNTDTQYF TGTGCCAGCAGGCAGAACACAGATACGCAGTATTTT TRBJ2-3 TRBV7-9 . .
CASSISQGAYEQYF TGTGCCAGTAGTATTTCACAGGGAGCCTACGAGCAGTACTTC TRBJ2-7 TRBV19 . .
CASSLVMAENTEAFF TGTGCCAGCAGCTTAGTTATGGCAGAGAACACTGAAGCTTTCTTT TRBJ1-1 TRBV7-9 . .
CASSPNPPQGSNSPLHF TGTGCCAGCTCACCAAATCCTCCACAGGGCAGTAATTCACCCCTCCACTTT TRBJ1-6 TRBV18 few .
CAWSGGLPGELFF TGTGCCTGGAGTGGGGGACTACCCGGGGAGCTGTTTTTT TRBJ2-2 TRBV30 . TRBD2